The clone carrying this T cell receptor (beta chain) came up once. Using immunoSEQ multiplex PCR, the repertoire was profiled, and TCRdb retains in-frame clones only, with some absent. The data contain fewer than 500,000 clones, roughly 89% of them singletons. The data are from a study of blood T cell repertoires in COVID-19. There are 17 residues in the CDR3. Looked up from germline, CDR1 is SGDLS and CDR2 is YYNGEE. V gave up 4 bases and J gave up 2 bases; unmatched junction bases: 10. The sequence was obtained from a woman aged 25-40 years with active or convalescent COVID-19. Sequenced input: peripheral blood. This sequence joins TRBV9 and TRBJ2-7, with 12 positions matching TRBD2. CDR3 residues: CASSYGTSGFPTYEQYF. The CDR3 DNA reads TGTGCCAGCAGCTATGGGACTAGCGGGTTCCCCACCTACGAGCAGTACTTC.